A selection of T cell receptor beta chains follows, all from one sample in a study of cytomegalovirus exposure and HLA in healthy donors. Produced via immunoSEQ multiplex PCR; TCRdb's table is partial and in-frame only. The profile shows about 63,000 clones, around 68% of them singletons. The material sequenced was PBMCs. The receptors come from a man aged 45-65 years in good health and CMV-seropositive. Both conserved end residues are part of each CDR3.

V,CDR3
TRBV13,CASSPWTLSGSSYNEQFF
TRBV4-1,CASSHPLAGGYNEQFF
TRBV9,CASSVGTGGNTGELFF
TRBV9,CASSDGWPGRAQYF
TRBV4-2,CASSQEVNLAGTVQFF
TRBV11-2,CASSNRDTRNTIYF
TRBV27,CASSLSGGYEQYF
TRBV7-2,CASSSRHREYGYTF
TRBV4-3,CASSQEWRGGYEQYF
TRBV18,CASSPGTGTYNEQFF
TRBV7-9,CASSPTLGANEKLFF
TRBV29-1,CSVDDGTSSTYEQYF
TRBV20-1,CSAAQPGELFF
TRBV6-6,CASSAAGVGAGELFF
TRBV28,CASSFNGAYNEQFF
TRBV19,CASRDRGLNTEAFF
TRBV28,CASSFGRVDNEQYF
TRBV27,CASRYPELFF
TRBV30,CAWSPGTGFDNEQFF
TRBV29-1,CSVAAGRLSGANVLTF
TRBV30,CAWSKPRGANYGYTF
TRBV7-6,CASSGLPESGETQYF
TRBV5-1,CASTHPIRGSGANVLTF
TRBV18,CASSPDTGGISPLHF
TRBV4-1,CASSLGLAGAPSTDTQYF
TRBV10-1,CAIPGEETQYF
TRBV19,CASSTRQGVLTEAFF
TRBV30,CAWRASWHLFGYTF
TRBV30,CAWRDSSSYNSPLHF
TRBV5-1,CASREQGQGRYGYTF
TRBV2,CASSEQGGNQPQHF
TRBV28,CASRSGTSGYEQYF
TRBV4-2,CASSQDLWRSSSYEQYF
TRBV7-9,CASSLDRGRWETQYF
TRBV19,CASNRDSQETQYF